These T cell receptor beta chains were read from a single sample in a study of cytomegalovirus exposure and HLA in healthy donors. The assay was immunoSEQ multiplex PCR, and TCRdb's table has in-frame clones only and misses some. The data hold 75,000 to 100,000 clones, with about four fifths observed a single time. Sequencing used PBMCs. The receptors shown here come from a young man in good health and CMV-seronegative. Each CDR3 is given with its conserved first and last residue. The D gene is left open where the match is weak. Size is stated for part of the rows, as once, few or many counts, or as a class when the clone is expanded.

>.|TRBJ2-1|TRBV5-1|.
TGCGCCAGCAGCTTTGACAGATACAATGAGCAGTTCTTC
CASSFDRYNEQFF
>.|TRBJ2-7|TRBV18|TRBD2
TGTGCCAGCTCACCACCGGTGACTAGCGGGAGGAGGTCCTACGAGCAGTACTTC
CASSPPVTSGRRSYEQYF
>.|TRBJ1-2|TRBV5-1|TRBD1
TGCGCCAGCAATACGACAGGGATATGGGATGGCTACACCTTC
CASNTTGIWDGYTF
>.|TRBJ1-6|TRBV30|.
TGTGCCTGGAGTTGGGCCGGGGGGCAGGATAATTCACCCCTCCACTTT
CAWSWAGGQDNSPLHF
>few|TRBJ1-5|TRBV10-2|.
TGCGCCACCGCGCAGAAGGCCGGGCAGCCCCAGCATTTT
CATAQKAGQPQHF
>few|TRBJ2-3|TRBV6-1|TRBD1
TGTGCCAGCAGTGAAGCGCCGGACAGGGAGGTCACGCAGTATTTT
CASSEAPDREVTQYF
>.|TRBJ2-3|TRBV6-4|.
TGTGCCAGCAGTGACATTGCGGAGAGCACAGATACGCAGTATTTT
CASSDIAESTDTQYF
>.|TRBJ1-1|TRBV28|.
TGTGCCAGCAGTTTAACGAGCACTGAAGCTTTCTTT
CASSLTSTEAFF
>.|TRBJ2-5|TRBV30|.
TGTGCCTGGAGGTGGGGCAGTAAGTACCAAGAGACCCAGTACTTC
CAWRWGSKYQETQYF
>.|TRBJ1-4|TRBV13|TRBD1
TGTGCCAGCAGCCCGGACAGGGGGAAGGAAAAACTGTTTTTT
CASSPDRGKEKLFF
>.|TRBJ2-3|TRBV19|.
TGTGCCAGTAGTTTTTCCGGGGGGCCTTGGGCAGATACGCAGTATTTT
CASSFSGGPWADTQYF
>.|TRBJ1-2|TRBV7-2|TRBD1
TGTGCCAGCAGCTTACCCCTGGCAGGGGGCTATGGCTACACCTTC
CASSLPLAGGYGYTF
>.|TRBJ2-1|TRBV6-1|.
TGTGCCAGCAGTGCAGGGGCGATCTACCTTGGTCATGAGCAGTTCTTC
CASSAGAIYLGHEQFF
>few|TRBJ2-3|TRBV19|.
TGTGCCAGTAGTATGAGGAGGCAGGGGACAGATACGCAGTATTTT
CASSMRRQGTDTQYF
>.|TRBJ2-7|TRBV28|TRBD1
TGTGCCAGCAGTCCACCAGGGGGCTCCTACGAGCAGTACTTC
CASSPPGGSYEQYF
>.|TRBJ1-1|TRBV7-2|.
TGTGCCAGCAGCTTAAACGGGGGCACTGAAGCTTTCTTT
CASSLNGGTEAFF
>.|TRBJ2-7|TRBV19|.
TGTGCCAGTAGTATAGTCGGCCTAGGCTCCTACGAGCAGTACTTC
CASSIVGLGSYEQYF
>.|TRBJ2-5|TRBV6-5|TRBD2
TGTGCCAGCAGTTACCCTAGCGGGGGGGTCCAAGAGACCCAGTACTTC
CASSYPSGGVQETQYF